A single T cell receptor (beta chain) is shown here with its context. Its antigen is as yet unknown. Compared with germline, one end of the junction differs, possibly owing to a read error. The data derive from a study of tumor and adjacent non-tumor tissue in lung cancer. The template was RNA from unsorted bulk tissue. The normal lung tissue was taken more than 3 cm from the tumor edge. The germline gives CDR1 MNHEY, CDR2 SVGEGT. There are 14 residues in the CDR3. Study-wide results and caveats: Tumor repertoires had a smaller top 100 clone share than normal lung.

TCRbeta libraries were built with three rounds of nested PCR, modified from ARM-PCR. TCRdb re-analysed the multiplex PCR reads in MiXCR, keeping a single row per CDR3 protein. The sample lists about 90,000 distinct CDR3 sequences; 76% were seen once. Material: distant non-tumor lung tissue. V usage is TRBV6-2 or TRBV6-3 and J usage is TRBJ2-3; D call uncertain. The sequence was obtained from a woman aged 45-65 years with non-small cell lung cancer. The DNA of the CDR3 is TGTGCCAGCAACTATAACGGTGTCACAAATACGCAGTATTTT. It yields the protein CASNYNGVTNTQYF.